The 32 T cell receptor beta chains reported below all come from one sample, sequenced in a study of blood T cell repertoires in COVID-19. Clones were sequenced by immunoSEQ multiplex PCR, and TCRdb holds only the in-frame ones, with some missing. The sample holds approximately 60,000 clones, roughly 76% seen once. The specimen sequenced was peripheral blood. These receptors were obtained from a man aged 45-65 years with active or convalescent COVID-19.

V usage is TRBV3-1 (or the pseudogene TRBV3-2) and J usage is TRBJ2-6, with D possibly matching TRBD2 (6 bases). In germline, CDR1 is LGHDT, CDR2 YNNKEL (reference sequence). The CDR3 runs 19 residues. Trimming removed 4 bases at V and 0 bases at J, with 19 bases between. The DNA of the CDR3 is TGTGCCAGCAGCCCGCGGGGCGGCTCAGCCAGCTCTGGGGCCAACGTCCTGACTTTC. Translated, it gives CASSPRGGSASSGANVLTF.

The J gene is TRBJ1-2, the V gene TRBV13, with 8 bases fitting TRBD1. The J segment lost 4 bases and the V segment lost 1 base, leaving 5 bases of the junction unmatched. The CDR3 runs to 15 residues. Germline V gene data show CDR1 as PRHDT and CDR2 as FYEKMQ (reference sequence). DNA for the CDR3: TGTGCCAGCAGCTTAGACAGGGGGATCGGCTATGGCTACACCTTC. It codes for CASSLDRGIGYGYTF.

The chain employs TRBV7-9 and TRBJ2-1, with a tentative D call TRBD2 (5 bases). V was clipped by 1 base and J by 2 bases, with 15 bases between them. Germline CDR1 and CDR2: SEHNR and FQNEAQ (reference sequence). The CDR3 is 17 residues long. The CDR3, as DNA: TGTGCCAGCAGCTTAGAGTCGGGATACAAAGCCTACAATGAGCAGTTCTTC. As protein: CASSLESGYKAYNEQFF.

The chain uses TRBV5-1 and TRBJ2-3; 7 nucleotides agree with TRBD1. This CDR3 has 14 residues. The germline V gene has CDR1 SGHRS and CDR2 YFSETQ. V gave up 2 bases and J gave up 2 bases; unmatched junction bases: 2. This chain's CDR3 is CASSLQGYTDTQYF. The CDR3 DNA reads TGCGCCAGCAGCTTACAGGGGTACACAGATACGCAGTATTTT.

V gene TRBV6-2 or TRBV6-3 combines with J gene TRBJ1-1; weak D call: TRBD1 (5 bases). V was shortened by 5 bases and J by 5 bases, with 15 bases between the two germline ends. Germline lookup yields CDR1 MNHEY and CDR2 SVGEGT. The CDR3 consists of 14 residues. CDR3 sequence: CASSTDSIRTEAFF. Here the CDR3 DNA reads TGTGCCAGCAGTACCGACAGCATTAGGACTGAAGCTTTCTTT.

This chain uses TRBV10-3 with TRBJ2-1; TRBD1 matches 11 bases. The CDR3 loop spans 15 amino acids. The germline V gene encodes CDR1 ENHRY and CDR2 SYGVKD. Unmatched junction bases numbered 5, after V lost 5 bases and J lost 5 bases. The CDR3 DNA sequence: TGTGCCATCAGTTGGACAGGGGGCTTGGACAATGAGCAGTTCTTC. Protein: CAISWTGGLDNEQFF.

The chain links TRBV10-3 to TRBJ1-2; D is unresolved. V lost 2 bases, J lost 6 bases, and 13 bases lay in between. This CDR3 is built from 14 residues. The germline gives CDR1 ENHRY, CDR2 SYGVKD. For the CDR3, the DNA is TGTGCCATCAGTGAGCCTGGACTAAATGATGGCTACACCTTC. The encoded protein is CAISEPGLNDGYTF.

To note about this clone: Other nucleotide sequences from this sample produce the same CDR3. The chain uses TRBV11-2 and TRBJ1-4; D might be TRBD1 (6 bases). V lost 5 bases and J 8 bases, leaving 6 bases between the germline ends. CDR3 length equals 11 residues. Germline CDR1 SGHAT, CDR2 FQNNGV. CDR3 in amino acids: CASSQGEKLFF. CDR3 nucleotide sequence: TGTGCCAGCAGCCAGGGGGAAAAACTGTTTTTT.

This rearrangement joins TRBV9 to TRBJ1-3; TRBD1 might be the D (6 bases). The length of the CDR3 is 16 residues. V lost 3 bases and J lost 0, with 13 bases in between. Germline V gene lookup returns CDR1 SGDLS and CDR2 YYNGEE. Here the CDR3 reads CASSDLPGHSGNTIYF. The CDR3 DNA follows: TGTGCCAGCAGCGATCTCCCGGGACACTCTGGAAACACCATATATTTT.

The rearrangement uses TRBV28 and TRBJ1-2; D is unclear. The CDR3 runs 11 residues. Germline V gene sequence: CDR1 MDHEN, CDR2 SYDVKM. Deletions cut 11 bases from V and 2 bases from J, with 9 bases between. DNA for the CDR3: TGTGCCGAAGAGGGAAACTATGGCTACACCTTC. This translates into CAEEGNYGYTF.

The DNA for the CDR3 is TGTGCCAGCCAACAGGGGGGGAACACTGAAGCTTTCTTT. It codes for CASQQGGNTEAFF. The chain couples TRBV2 to TRBJ1-1, with 8 bases fitting TRBD1. The germline V gene encodes CDR1 SNHLY and CDR2 FYNNEI. The CDR3 consists of 13 residues. V lost 8 bases and J lost 1; bases outside the gene matches: 3.

The V call is TRBV10-2, the J call TRBJ1-2; 7 nucleotides match TRBD1. With 5 bases clipped from V and 5 bases from J, the junction kept 11 bases outside the gene matches. The CDR3 length is 15 residues. CDR1 and CDR2 from the germline V gene are WSHSY and SAAADI. This chain's CDR3 is CASSPTGEIWYGYTF. The CDR3 DNA follows: TGCGCCAGCAGTCCTACAGGGGAAATTTGGTATGGCTACACCTTC.

In its sample, this clone was seen once. The J gene is TRBJ2-7, the V gene TRBV5-4; 8 nucleotides align to TRBD2. CDR3 length: 15 residues. The V segment lost 0 bases and the J segment 3 bases; nucleotides outside the gene matches: 5. Germline assignment: CDR1 SGHNT and CDR2 YYREEE (reference sequence). DNA of the CDR3: TGTGCCAGCAGCTTGGGACGCGGGGGGCACTACGAGCAGTACTTC. Protein: CASSLGRGGHYEQYF.

V gene TRBV5-6 combines with J gene TRBJ1-2, with D unclear. V shed 5 bases and J shed 6 bases, with 14 bases lying between them. The germline V gene has CDR1 SGHDT and CDR2 YYEEEE. The CDR3 consists of 13 residues. The CDR3 sequence is CASRIEAFDGYTF. For the CDR3, the DNA is TGTGCCAGCAGAATAGAAGCGTTCGATGGCTACACCTTC.

The chain links TRBV7-8 to TRBJ1-6; perhaps TRBD1 as D (5 bases). CDR3 size: 13 residues. The V end was cut by 5 bases, the J end by 7 bases, with 9 bases between. Germline CDR1 is SGHVS and CDR2 is FQNEAQ. Written as DNA, the CDR3 is TGTGCCAGCAGCAATGGGGGGAATTCACCCCTCCACTTT. The encoded protein is CASSNGGNSPLHF.

The genes are TRBV7-9 and TRBJ2-2, with 11 bases that match TRBD2. There are 16 residues in the CDR3. V lost 5 bases, J lost 4 bases, and 6 bases stayed unmatched. Germline V gives CDR1 SEHNR, CDR2 FQNEAQ (reference sequence). CDR3 sequence: CASSPQLAGVTGELFF. CDR3 DNA sequence: TGTGCCAGCAGCCCCCAACTAGCGGGGGTCACCGGGGAGCTGTTTTTT.

The rearrangement uses TRBV14 and TRBJ2-7; D is ambiguous. Between the trimmed V and J ends, which lost 2 bases and 3 bases, there was a span of 14 bases. CDR1 SGHDN and CDR2 FVKESK come from the germline V gene. The CDR3 has 15 amino acids. This chain's CDR3 is CASSQTIYSGYEQYF. CDR3 bases: TGTGCCAGCAGCCAAACTATCTATTCGGGCTACGAGCAGTACTTC.

This clone has just one count. The rearrangement joins TRBV19 to TRBJ1-3; a possible D gene is TRBD1 (6 bases). The CDR3 is made up of 16 amino acids. V lost 7 bases to trimming and J lost 0 bases, with 16 bases between them. CDR1 is LNHDA, CDR2 SQIVND, per germline (reference sequence). CDR3 amino acids: CASNSDVRGSGNTIYF. The CDR3 region has the DNA TGTGCCAGTAACTCAGACGTCAGGGGCTCTGGAAACACCATATATTTT.

This chain links TRBV5-1 with TRBJ1-1; perhaps TRBD1 as D (5 bases). Trimming left V 0 bases short and J 5 bases short, with 14 bases between. The CDR3 spans 15 residues. The V gene's germline CDR1 is SGHRS and CDR2 YFSETQ. CDR3 in amino acids: CASSLDRSRRTEAFF. CDR3 bases: TGCGCCAGCAGCTTGGACAGGTCCCGAAGGACTGAAGCTTTCTTT. Combining the CDR3 with reference TRBV5-1 and TRBJ1-1 gives the whole variable domain KAGVTQTPRYLIKTRGQQVTLSCSPISGHRSVSWYQQTPGQGLQFLFEYFSETQRNKGNFPGRFSGRQFSNSRSEMNVSTLELGDSALYLCASSLDRSRRTEAFFGQGTRLTVV.

This clone was picked up a small number of times. CDR3 DNA sequence: TGTGCCAGGGGGGGACAGAGGGATCTGTTCTATGGCTACACCTTC. Translating it yields CARGGQRDLFYGYTF. The gene calls are TRBV6-7 and TRBJ1-2, with 7 bases lining up with TRBD1. Being an ORF, TRBV6-7 has a function that is uncertain. With V trimmed by 9 bases and J by 4 bases, 14 bases remained unmatched. CDR3 length: 15 residues.

The table lists this clone with a count of one. This sequence joins TRBV6-6 and TRBJ1-1; 9 nucleotides match TRBD1. There are 16 residues in the CDR3. V shed 0 bases and J 8 bases; nucleotides not matched to a gene: 10. CDR1 and CDR2 from the germline V gene are MNHNY and SVGAGI (reference sequence). In DNA, the CDR3 is TGTGCCAGCAGTTACTCACCCCGGGACAGGGCACTGGAAGCTTTCTTT. Protein sequence: CASSYSPRDRALEAFF.

This sequence joins TRBV7-2 and TRBJ1-5; D is uncertain. The germline V and J ends were trimmed by 5 bases and 6 bases, with 11 bases remaining between them. The germline CDR1 and CDR2 sequences are SGHTA and FQGNSA. The CDR3 runs 13 residues. The CDR3 region has the DNA TGTGCCAGCAGCCCCGAACGTAGTCAGCCCCAGCATTTT. Residues: CASSPERSQPQHF. Combining the CDR3 with reference TRBV7-2 and TRBJ1-5 gives the whole variable domain GAGVSQSPSNKVTEKGKDVELRCDPISGHTALYWYRQSLGQGLEFLIYFQGNSAPDKSGLPSDRFSAERTGGSVSTLTIQRTQQEDSAVYLCASSPERSQPQHFGDGTRLSIL.

This clone was seen a handful of times. For the CDR3, the DNA is TGCGCCAGCAGCCAAGTTTTATTTGGGGGGGGAATCTACAATGAGCAGTTCTTC. Translation gives CASSQVLFGGGIYNEQFF. This chain joins TRBV4-1 and TRBJ2-1, with 7 bases fitting TRBD2. CDR3 length: 18 residues. Trimming removed 1 base from V and 3 bases from J; junction bases left unmatched: 12. Germline V gene sequence: CDR1 MGHRA, CDR2 YSYEKL.

This clone has only a few counts. Additional DNA sequences in this sample encode the identical CDR3. This sequence joins TRBV7-2 and TRBJ2-3; weak D call: TRBD2 (6 bases). Trimming took 0 bases from V and 2 from J, leaving 9 bases between them. Germline CDR1 and CDR2: SGHTA and FQGNSA. CDR3 length equals 15 residues. The CDR3 DNA reads as TGTGCCAGCAGCTTAGCGGGACTCTCCACAGATACGCAGTATTTT. Amino acids: CASSLAGLSTDTQYF. The full variable domain, its missing parts supplied by reference TRBV7-2 and TRBJ2-3, is GAGVSQSPSNKVTEKGKDVELRCDPISGHTALYWYRQSLGQGLEFLIYFQGNSAPDKSGLPSDRFSAERTGGSVSTLTIQRTQQEDSAVYLCASSLAGLSTDTQYFGPGTRLTVL.

V gene TRBV30 combines with J gene TRBJ1-4, with TRBD1 matching over 7 bases. Looked up from germline, CDR1 is GTSNPN and CDR2 is SVGIG (reference sequence). CDR3 size: 13 residues. V lost 2 bases and J lost 6; bases outside the gene matches: 3. In DNA, the CDR3 is TGTGCCTGGAGTTCTGGACAGGATGAAAAACTGTTTTTT. Its translation is CAWSSGQDEKLFF.

CDR3 region: CASSTRLARTTDTQYF. For the CDR3, the DNA is TGTGCCAGCAGCACCCGACTAGCGAGAACCACAGATACGCAGTATTTT. The genes are TRBV7-2 and TRBJ2-3; 8 bases agree with TRBD2. Germline V gene data show CDR1 as SGHTA and CDR2 as FQGNSA. The V and J ends lost 5 bases and 2 bases, in that order; junction bases with no gene match: 9. CDR3 size: 16 residues.

This clone was observed a handful of times. The chain employs TRBV18 and TRBJ2-7, with TRBD1 matching over 9 bases. J was trimmed by 0 bases and V by 0 bases; bases with no gene match: 9. Germline V CDR1 and CDR2: KGHSH, LQKENI. This CDR3 has 18 residues. The CDR3 loop is CASSPPLYGQGISYEQYF. DNA of the CDR3: TGTGCCAGCTCACCACCTCTATACGGACAGGGGATCTCCTACGAGCAGTACTTC.

The V call is TRBV6-1, the J call TRBJ2-7; 7 bases are shared with TRBD1. The CDR3 has 15 amino acids. CDR1 and CDR2 (germline): MNHNS, SASEGT. V lost 1 base to trimming and J lost 6 bases; unmatched junction nucleotides: 9. The CDR3 protein is CASSEGTGARVEQYF. The CDR3 nucleotides are TGTGCCAGCAGTGAAGGTACAGGGGCAAGAGTCGAGCAGTACTTC.

This clone came up many times. The chain combines TRBV27 with TRBJ2-1; TRBD2 agrees at 9 bases. Germline CDR1 is MNHEY and CDR2 is SMNVEV (reference sequence). V was pared by 2 bases and J by 4 bases, with 3 bases of the junction left unmatched. The CDR3 runs to 15 residues. In DNA, the CDR3 is TGTGCCAGCAGTTTAATAGCGGGGGCTTACAATGAGCAGTTCTTC. Its protein product is CASSLIAGAYNEQFF.

This clone has more than one count but fewer than ten. This specimen includes other DNA sequences encoding the same CDR3. V is TRBV7-9 and J is TRBJ2-7; D ambiguous. The V end was cut by 5 bases, the J end by 0 bases, with 5 bases between. This CDR3 has 12 amino acids. CDR1 is SEHNR, CDR2 FQNEAQ, per germline (reference sequence). CDR3 sequence reads: CASSLSSYEQYF. CDR3 nucleotides: TGTGCCAGCAGCCTGAGCTCCTACGAGCAGTACTTC.

V and J are TRBV5-4 and TRBJ2-2; 7 bases are shared with TRBD1. The CDR3 spans 16 residues. Germline V gives CDR1 SGHNT, CDR2 YYREEE (reference sequence). The junction had 12 bases not matched to a gene; V was cut back by 4 bases and J by 6 bases. The CDR3 DNA reads TGTGCCAGCAGCGCAAATAGACAGGGAAAACCCGGGGAGCTGTTTTTT. Translated, it gives CASSANRQGKPGELFF.

The rearrangement joins TRBV21-1 to TRBJ2-7; TRBD2 is taken as the D call from the table, unchecked against the DNA. TRBV21-1 is a listed pseudogene. The CDR3 runs 14 residues. The chain's CDR3 is CASSKGLWNYEQYF. The CDR3 bases are TGTGCCAGCAGCAAGGGACTATGGAACTACGAGCAGTACTTC.